Reported below is one TCR beta chain. Profiling relied on immunoSEQ multiplex PCR, and the TCRdb table lists in-frame clones only, not all of them. This sample has around 140,000 clones, with roughly 91% found just once. The data were obtained in a study of T cell responses to AZD1222 COVID-19 vaccine. Looking at the study overall: Second-dose intervals of approximately 4 or approximately 12 weeks were pooled.

The receptor was derived from an adult in good health. Material: peripheral blood, obtained on day 0 of AZD1222 vaccination.

The CDR3: CASSSGGAHTDTQYF. The CDR3, as DNA: TGTGCCAGCAGTAGCGGGGGGGCACACACAGATACGCAGTATTTT. V is TRBV6-2 or TRBV6-3 and J is TRBJ2-3; TRBD2 aligns across 10 bases. CDR1 and CDR2 (germline): MNHEY, SVGEGT. This CDR3 contains 15 residues. V lost 5 bases and J lost 2; bases outside the gene matches: 4.